This TCR beta chain was identified in a study of T cells in Graves' hyperthyroidism and ophthalmopathy. About the research overall: Blood from the periphery was taken at initial diagnosis, before any treatment.

The investigators amplified TCR beta CDR3 regions from RNA transcripts. In the first-round RT-PCR of the TCR CDR3, the HTBI primer set was used. TCRdb processed the multiplex PCR reads anew with MiXCR; each CDR3 protein has one entry. The sample consists of about 400,000 distinct CDR3 sequences, roughly an eighth of them appearing once. Whole-study results and caveats: From stable hyperthyroidism, ophthalmopathy was set apart by a 13 V-J model.

With 4 bases removed from V and 2 bases from J, the gap between germline ends came to 10 bases. CDR1 LNHDA and CDR2 SQIVND come from the germline V gene (reference sequence). The CDR3 extends over 14 amino acids. From more than 9 ml of fresh peripheral blood, PBMCs were isolated. Worth noting for this clonotype: Its antigen is unidentified.

Sequenced sample: blood. The receptor was derived from a woman younger than 30 with Graves' hyperthyroidism. The chain links TRBV19 to TRBJ2-3; D is unresolved. CDR3 bases: TGTGCCAGTAGTAGCGGAAAATTCACAGATACGCAGTATTTT. The encoded protein is CASSSGKFTDTQYF.